A selection of T cell receptor beta chains follows, all from one sample in a study of cytomegalovirus exposure and HLA in healthy donors. Measured with immunoSEQ multiplex PCR; TCRdb has only the in-frame clones, and not every one. There are under 150,000 clones in the sample; 70% to 85% occur only once, and 1.2% to 1.5% lies in the top ten. Sequencing was performed on PBMCs. These receptors were collected from a man aged 25-45 years in good health and CMV-seropositive. Both conserved end residues are part of each CDR3. Fields, in order: D gene, CDR3 length, V gene, clone size, J gene, CDR3 DNA, CDR3 protein. D genes are given only for firm matches. Size values are once, few and many counts, or a class for expanded clones, and some rows have none.

d_gene: -
len: 15
v_gene: TRBV27
abundance: -
j_gene: TRBJ2-3
CDR3nt: TGTGCCAGCAGCCCAGGGGGGTCTAGCACAGATACGCAGTATTTT
CDR3aa: CASSPGGSSTDTQYF

d_gene: TRBD2
len: 16
v_gene: TRBV5-1
abundance: few
j_gene: TRBJ2-5
CDR3nt: TGCGCCAGCAGCCCGAATCGGGGGGGGCCAGAAGAGACCCAGTACTTC
CDR3aa: CASSPNRGGPEETQYF

d_gene: TRBD1
len: 15
v_gene: TRBV5-4
abundance: once
j_gene: TRBJ2-7
CDR3nt: TGTGCCAGCAGCTCCTGGACAGGACCCGCGGGCGAGCAGTACTTC
CDR3aa: CASSSWTGPAGEQYF

d_gene: -
len: 15
v_gene: TRBV6-5
abundance: few
j_gene: TRBJ1-5
CDR3nt: TGTGCCAGCAGTTTCTCCGGACAGCCCAATCAGCCCCAGCATTTT
CDR3aa: CASSFSGQPNQPQHF

d_gene: -
len: 13
v_gene: TRBV4-1
abundance: -
j_gene: TRBJ2-7
CDR3nt: TGCGCCAGCAGCCAGACAATACGGGGCGAGCAGTACTTC
CDR3aa: CASSQTIRGEQYF

d_gene: TRBD2
len: 15
v_gene: TRBV7-9
abundance: -
j_gene: TRBJ2-5
CDR3nt: TGTGCCAGCAGCGGCGGGACTAGCAAGGACGAGACCCAGTACTTC
CDR3aa: CASSGGTSKDETQYF

d_gene: TRBD2
len: 15
v_gene: TRBV4-2
abundance: -
j_gene: TRBJ2-7
CDR3nt: TGTGCCAGCAGCCGTCTAGCGGGAGAAGCCTACGAGCAGTACTTC
CDR3aa: CASSRLAGEAYEQYF

d_gene: -
len: 16
v_gene: TRBV4-1
abundance: -
j_gene: TRBJ2-7
CDR3nt: TGCGCCAGCAGCCGCCAAAGCGAGTCCCGCTCCTACGAGCAGTACTTC
CDR3aa: CASSRQSESRSYEQYF

d_gene: TRBD1
len: 15
v_gene: TRBV10-3
abundance: -
j_gene: TRBJ2-1
CDR3nt: TGTGCCATCAGTGGGGACAGGGGAAAAGACAATGAGCAGTTCTTC
CDR3aa: CAISGDRGKDNEQFF

d_gene: -
len: 14
v_gene: TRBV4-1
abundance: -
j_gene: TRBJ2-5
CDR3nt: TGCGCCAGCAGCCAGGCAGGGTACCAAGAGACCCAGTACTTC
CDR3aa: CASSQAGYQETQYF

d_gene: -
len: 15
v_gene: TRBV28
abundance: -
j_gene: TRBJ1-5
CDR3nt: TGTGCCAGCAGTCACCGGGGGGATGAGGATCAGCCCCAGCATTTT
CDR3aa: CASSHRGDEDQPQHF

d_gene: -
len: 14
v_gene: TRBV5-1
abundance: once
j_gene: TRBJ2-5
CDR3nt: TGCGCCAGCAGTTCCGGGACACCTCAAGAGACCCAGTACTTC
CDR3aa: CASSSGTPQETQYF

d_gene: -
len: 13
v_gene: TRBV19
abundance: -
j_gene: TRBJ1-1
CDR3nt: TGTGCCAGTAGCGTGTTTTTGAACACTGAAGCTTTCTTT
CDR3aa: CASSVFLNTEAFF

d_gene: -
len: 13
v_gene: TRBV14
abundance: -
j_gene: TRBJ1-6
CDR3nt: TGTGCCAGCAGCCAAGTGATGGCGGAGTCCCTCCACTTT
CDR3aa: CASSQVMAESLHF

d_gene: -
len: 13
v_gene: TRBV7-9
abundance: -
j_gene: TRBJ2-1
CDR3nt: TGTGCCAGCAGCCCAGGACAGCGCAGTGAGCAGTTCTTC
CDR3aa: CASSPGQRSEQFF